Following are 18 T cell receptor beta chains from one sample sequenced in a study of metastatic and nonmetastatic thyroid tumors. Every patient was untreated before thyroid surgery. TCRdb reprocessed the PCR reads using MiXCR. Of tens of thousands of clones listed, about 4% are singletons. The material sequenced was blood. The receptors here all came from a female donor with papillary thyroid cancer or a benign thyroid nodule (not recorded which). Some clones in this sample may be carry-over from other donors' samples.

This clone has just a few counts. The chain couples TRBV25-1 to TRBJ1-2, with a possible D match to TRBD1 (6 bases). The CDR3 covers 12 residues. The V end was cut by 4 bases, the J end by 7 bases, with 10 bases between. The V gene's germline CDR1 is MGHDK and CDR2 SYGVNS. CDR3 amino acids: CASSVQGGGYTF. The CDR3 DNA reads TGTGCCAGCAGTGTACAGGGTGGTGGCTACACCTTC.

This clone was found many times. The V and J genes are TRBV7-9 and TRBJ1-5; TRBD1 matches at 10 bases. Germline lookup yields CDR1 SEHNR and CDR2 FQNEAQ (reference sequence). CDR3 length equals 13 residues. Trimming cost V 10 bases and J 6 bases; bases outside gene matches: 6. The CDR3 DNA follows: TGTGCCACAGGACAGGGGGGGATTCAGCCCCAGCATTTT. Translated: CATGQGGIQPQHF.

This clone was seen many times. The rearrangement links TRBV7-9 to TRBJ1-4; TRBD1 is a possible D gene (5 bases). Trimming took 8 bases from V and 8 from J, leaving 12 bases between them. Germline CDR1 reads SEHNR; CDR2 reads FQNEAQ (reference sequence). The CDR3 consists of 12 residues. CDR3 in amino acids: CASSGGIEKLFF. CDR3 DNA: TGTGCCAGCTCCGGGGGTATAGAAAAACTGTTTTTT.

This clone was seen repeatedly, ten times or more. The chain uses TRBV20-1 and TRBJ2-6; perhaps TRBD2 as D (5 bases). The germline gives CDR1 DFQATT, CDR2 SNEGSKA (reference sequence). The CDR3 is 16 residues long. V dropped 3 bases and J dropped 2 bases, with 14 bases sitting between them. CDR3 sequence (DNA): TGCAGTGCTAGGGAAGATGGACTCGCTGGGGCCAACGTCCTGACTTTC. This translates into CSAREDGLAGANVLTF.

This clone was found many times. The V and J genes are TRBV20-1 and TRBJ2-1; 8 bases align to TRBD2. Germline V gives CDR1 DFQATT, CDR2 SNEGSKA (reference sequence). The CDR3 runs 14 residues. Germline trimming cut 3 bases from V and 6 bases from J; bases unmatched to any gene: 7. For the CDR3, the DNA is TGCAGTGCTAGGACGGGAGGGCCTCTCAATGAGCAGTTCTTC. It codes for CSARTGGPLNEQFF.

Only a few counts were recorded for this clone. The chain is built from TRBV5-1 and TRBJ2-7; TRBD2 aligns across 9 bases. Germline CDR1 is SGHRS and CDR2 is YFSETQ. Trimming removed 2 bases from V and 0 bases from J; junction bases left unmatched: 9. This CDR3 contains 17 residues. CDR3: CASSLAPSGASSYEQYF. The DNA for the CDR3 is TGCGCCAGCAGCTTAGCCCCTAGCGGGGCCAGCTCCTACGAGCAGTACTTC. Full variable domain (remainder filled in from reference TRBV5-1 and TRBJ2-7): KAGVTQTPRYLIKTRGQQVTLSCSPISGHRSVSWYQQTPGQGLQFLFEYFSETQRNKGNFPGRFSGRQFSNSRSEMNVSTLELGDSALYLCASSLAPSGASSYEQYFGPGTRLTVT.

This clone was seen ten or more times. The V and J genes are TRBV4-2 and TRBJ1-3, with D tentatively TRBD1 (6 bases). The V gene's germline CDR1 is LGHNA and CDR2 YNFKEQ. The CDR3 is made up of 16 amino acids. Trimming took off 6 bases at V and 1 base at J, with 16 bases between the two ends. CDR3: CASRTQGTNSGNTIYF. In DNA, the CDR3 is TGTGCCAGCAGGACTCAGGGGACCAATTCTGGAAACACCATATATTTT.

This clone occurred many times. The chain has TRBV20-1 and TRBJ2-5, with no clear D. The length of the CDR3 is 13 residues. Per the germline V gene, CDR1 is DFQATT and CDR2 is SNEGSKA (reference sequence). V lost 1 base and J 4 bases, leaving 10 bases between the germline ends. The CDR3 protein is CSARANDLETQYF. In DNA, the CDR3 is TGCAGTGCTAGAGCGAACGACTTAGAGACCCAGTACTTC.

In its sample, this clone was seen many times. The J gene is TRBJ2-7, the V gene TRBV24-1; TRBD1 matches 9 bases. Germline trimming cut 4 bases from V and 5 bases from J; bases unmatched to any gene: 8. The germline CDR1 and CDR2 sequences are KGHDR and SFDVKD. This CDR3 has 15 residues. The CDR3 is CATSDTGTGTHEQYF. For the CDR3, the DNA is TGTGCCACCAGTGACACCGGGACAGGGACCCACGAGCAGTACTTC.

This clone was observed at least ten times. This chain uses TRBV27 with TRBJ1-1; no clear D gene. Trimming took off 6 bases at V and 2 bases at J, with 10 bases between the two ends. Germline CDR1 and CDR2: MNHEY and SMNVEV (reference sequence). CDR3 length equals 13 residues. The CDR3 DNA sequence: TGTGCCAGCAGGTCATTGTCAAACACTGAAGCTTTCTTT. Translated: CASRSLSNTEAFF.

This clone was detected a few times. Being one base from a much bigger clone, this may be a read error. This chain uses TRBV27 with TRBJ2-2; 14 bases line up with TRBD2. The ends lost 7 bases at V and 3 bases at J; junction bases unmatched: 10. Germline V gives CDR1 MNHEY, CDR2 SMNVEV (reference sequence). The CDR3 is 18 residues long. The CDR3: CASKGLAGVEAYTGELFF. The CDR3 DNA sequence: TGTGCCAGCAAGGGACTAGCGGGGGTTGAAGCTTACACCGGGGAGCTGTTTTTT.

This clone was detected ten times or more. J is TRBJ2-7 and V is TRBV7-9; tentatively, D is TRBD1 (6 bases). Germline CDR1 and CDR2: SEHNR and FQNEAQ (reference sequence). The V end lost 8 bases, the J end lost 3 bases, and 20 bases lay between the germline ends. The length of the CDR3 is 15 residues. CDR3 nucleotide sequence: TGTGCCAGCCTAGCTGCCGGGACACCTATCTACGAGCAGTACTTC. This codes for CASLAAGTPIYEQYF.

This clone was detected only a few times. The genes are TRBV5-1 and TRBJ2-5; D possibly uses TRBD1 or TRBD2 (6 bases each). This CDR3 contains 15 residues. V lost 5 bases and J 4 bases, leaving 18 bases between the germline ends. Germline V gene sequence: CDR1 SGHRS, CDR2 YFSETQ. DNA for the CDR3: TGCGCCAGCAGGCTCGTTAATCGGGGGCGAGAGACCCAGTACTTC. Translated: CASRLVNRGRETQYF. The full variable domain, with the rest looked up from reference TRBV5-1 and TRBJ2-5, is KAGVTQTPRYLIKTRGQQVTLSCSPISGHRSVSWYQQTPGQGLQFLFEYFSETQRNKGNFPGRFSGRQFSNSRSEMNVSTLELGDSALYLCASRLVNRGRETQYFGPGTRLLVL.

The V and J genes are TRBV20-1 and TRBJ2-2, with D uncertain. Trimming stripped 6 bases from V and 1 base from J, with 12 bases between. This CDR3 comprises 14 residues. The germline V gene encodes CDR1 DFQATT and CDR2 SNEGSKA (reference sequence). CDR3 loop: CSARTHLNTGELFF. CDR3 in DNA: TGCAGTGCGAGGACCCACCTGAACACCGGGGAGCTGTTTTTT.

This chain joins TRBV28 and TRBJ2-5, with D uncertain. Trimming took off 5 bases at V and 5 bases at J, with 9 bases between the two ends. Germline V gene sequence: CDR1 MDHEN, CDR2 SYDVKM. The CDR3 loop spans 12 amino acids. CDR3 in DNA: TGTGCCAGCAGTATTGGTCAGGAGACCCAGTACTTC. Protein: CASSIGQETQYF.

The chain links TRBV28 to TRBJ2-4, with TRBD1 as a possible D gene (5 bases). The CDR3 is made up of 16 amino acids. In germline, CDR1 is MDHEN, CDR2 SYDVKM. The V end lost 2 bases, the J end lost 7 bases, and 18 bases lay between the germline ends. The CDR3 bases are TGTGCCAGCAGTTTAGGGCAGGGCGGAAGTCGGAACATTCAGTACTTC. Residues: CASSLGQGGSRNIQYF.

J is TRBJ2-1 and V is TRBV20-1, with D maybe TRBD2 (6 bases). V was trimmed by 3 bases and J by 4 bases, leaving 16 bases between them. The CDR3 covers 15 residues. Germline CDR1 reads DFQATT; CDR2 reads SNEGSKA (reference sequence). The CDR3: CSASSGDSAYNEQFF. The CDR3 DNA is TGCAGTGCTAGTTCGGGGGACTCGGCTTACAATGAGCAGTTCTTC.

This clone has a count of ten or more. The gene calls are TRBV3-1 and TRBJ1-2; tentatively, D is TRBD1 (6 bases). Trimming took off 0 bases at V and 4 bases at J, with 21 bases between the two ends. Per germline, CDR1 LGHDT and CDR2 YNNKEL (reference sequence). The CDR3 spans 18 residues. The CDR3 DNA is TGTGCCAGCAGCCAAGATTGGGGAGACCGGGGGGCTGGCTATGGCTACACCTTC. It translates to CASSQDWGDRGAGYGYTF.